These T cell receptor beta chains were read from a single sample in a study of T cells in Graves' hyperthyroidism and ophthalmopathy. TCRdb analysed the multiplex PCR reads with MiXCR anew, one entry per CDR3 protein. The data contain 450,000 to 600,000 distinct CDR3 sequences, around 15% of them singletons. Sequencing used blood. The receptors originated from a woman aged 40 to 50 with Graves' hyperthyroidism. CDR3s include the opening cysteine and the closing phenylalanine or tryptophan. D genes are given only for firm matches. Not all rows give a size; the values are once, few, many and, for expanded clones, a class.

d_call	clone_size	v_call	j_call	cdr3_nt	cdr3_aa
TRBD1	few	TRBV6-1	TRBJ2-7	TGTGCCAGCACCTTTCGACAGGGCGGAGGCGAGCAGTACTTC	CASTFRQGGGEQYF
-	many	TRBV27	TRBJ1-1	TGTGCCAGCAGTTCCCCTCGGGGGCAGATGAACACTGAAGCTTTCTTT	CASSSPRGQMNTEAFF
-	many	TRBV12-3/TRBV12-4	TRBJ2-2	TGTGCCAGCAGTTTTGCTGGGGTCGGGGAGCTGTTTTTT	CASSFAGVGELFF
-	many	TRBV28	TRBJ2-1	TGTGCCAGCAGCAACGCGGGCCTGCAGTTCTTC	CASSNAGLQFF
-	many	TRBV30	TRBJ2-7	TGTGCCTGCGAAGACAGAGACTCCTACGAGCAGTACTTC	CACEDRDSYEQYF
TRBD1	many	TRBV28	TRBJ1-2	TGTGCCAGCAGTTTGAGTCGGGGACAGGGGATTAGCTACACCTTC	CASSLSRGQGISYTF
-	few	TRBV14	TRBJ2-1	TGTGCCAGCAGCCAAGATCTAGTCAGTGTTGAGCAGTTCTTC	CASSQDLVSVEQFF
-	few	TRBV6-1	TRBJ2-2	TGTGCCGCCCACGATCCCCCCGGGGAGCTGTTTTTT	CAAHDPPGELFF
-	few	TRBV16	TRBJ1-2	TGTGCCAGCAGCCCCCTCCCTGAGGGCCCGGGGGGACATGGCTACACCTTC	CASSPLPEGPGGHGYTF
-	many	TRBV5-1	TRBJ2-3	TGCGCCAGCAGCTTGGCCTCTACTTCTAGCACAGATACGCAGTATTTT	CASSLASTSSTDTQYF
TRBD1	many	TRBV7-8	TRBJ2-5	TGTGCCAGCAGCTCCTTTCCCGGACAGGGTGAAGAGACCCAGTACTTC	CASSSFPGQGEETQYF
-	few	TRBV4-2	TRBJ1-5	TGTGCCAGCAGCCAAGATTCCGGCAGCCAAAATCAGCCCCAGCATTTT	CASSQDSGSQNQPQHF
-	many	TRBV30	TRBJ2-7	TGTGCCTGGACACTTAGGGCGGGAGAGCAGTACTTC	CAWTLRAGEQYF
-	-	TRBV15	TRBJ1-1	TGTGCCACCAGCAGAGTGGGCAGGGACACTGAAGCTTTCTTT	CATSRVGRDTEAFF
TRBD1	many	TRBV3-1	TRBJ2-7	TGTGCCAGCAGCCAAACCTGGACAGGGGGATACGAGCAGTACTTC	CASSQTWTGGYEQYF
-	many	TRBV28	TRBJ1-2	TGTGCCAGCAGTAAACGGCAAAAAGATGGCTACACCTTC	CASSKRQKDGYTF
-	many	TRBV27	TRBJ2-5	TGTGCCAGCGGCTTTCTGGCTAATGTGGAGACCCAGTACTTC	CASGFLANVETQYF
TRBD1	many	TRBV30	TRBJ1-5	TGTGCCTGGAGTTTGGGCAGGGGGGGCCAGCCCCAGCATTTT	CAWSLGRGGQPQHF
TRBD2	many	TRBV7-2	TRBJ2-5	TGTGCCAGCAGAGGGCTAGCGGGAATAGAGACCCAGTACTTC	CASRGLAGIETQYF
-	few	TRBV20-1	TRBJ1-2	TGCAGTGCCCGCCGGGCAGTTGGCTATGGCTACACCTTC	CSARRAVGYGYTF
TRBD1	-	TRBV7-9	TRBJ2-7	TGTGCCAGCAGCCGGGACAGGGACAACGAGCAGTACTTC	CASSRDRDNEQYF
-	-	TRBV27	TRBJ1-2	TGTGCCAGCAGTTTAGGTACAGGAGAGAACTATGGCTACACCTTC	CASSLGTGENYGYTF
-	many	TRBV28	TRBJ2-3	TGTGCCAGCAGTTTTGGGGGAGGTGGCACAGATACGCAGTATTTT	CASSFGGGGTDTQYF
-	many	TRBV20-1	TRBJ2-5	TGCAGTGCTAGGGCAGGGATCCAAGAGACCCAGTACTTC	CSARAGIQETQYF
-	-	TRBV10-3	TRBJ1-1	TGTGCCATCGCCTCGGGTGTCCCAATGAACACTGAAGCTTTCTTT	CAIASGVPMNTEAFF
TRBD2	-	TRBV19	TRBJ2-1	TGTGCCAGTAGTGGCGGGACTAGCGGGAGGGCCCCCAATGAGCAGTTCTTC	CASSGGTSGRAPNEQFF
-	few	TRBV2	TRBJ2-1	TGTGCCAGCAGTTCACTAGCCGACCTCTACAATGAGCAGTTCTTC	CASSSLADLYNEQFF
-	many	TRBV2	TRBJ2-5	TGTGCCAGCAGTGTGAGGGAGGCAGGCGGGGAGACCCAGTACTTC	CASSVREAGGETQYF
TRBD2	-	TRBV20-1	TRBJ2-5	TGCAGTGTTAGATATAAAAGACTAGCGGTACAAGAGACCCAGTACTTC	CSVRYKRLAVQETQYF
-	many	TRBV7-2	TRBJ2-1	TGTGCCAGCAGCTTAGAAGCGAATGGACATGTAAATGAGCAGTTCTTC	CASSLEANGHVNEQFF
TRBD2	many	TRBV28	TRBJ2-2	TGTGCCAGCAGTCCTAGCGGGAGCGCAAACACCGGGGAGCTGTTTTTT	CASSPSGSANTGELFF
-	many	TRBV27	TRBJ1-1	TGTGCCAGCAATCGGGACGGGCGGAACACTGAAGCTTTCTTT	CASNRDGRNTEAFF
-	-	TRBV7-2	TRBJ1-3	TGTGCCAGCAGTCCTACACGGGGCATATATTTT	CASSPTRGIYF
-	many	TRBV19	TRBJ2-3	TGTGCCAGTAGTATGCAGGCGGGATATAGCACAGATACGCAGTATTTT	CASSMQAGYSTDTQYF
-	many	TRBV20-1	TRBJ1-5	TGCAGTGCTAGGGCAGGGAGCAATCAGCCCCAGCATTTT	CSARAGSNQPQHF
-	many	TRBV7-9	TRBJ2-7	TGTGCCAGCAGCTTAGTCCAGGCCGGCGAGCAGTACTTC	CASSLVQAGEQYF
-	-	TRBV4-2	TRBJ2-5	TGTGCCAGCAGCCAAGGGGAACTACAGGGATCCCAAGAGACCCAGTACTTC	CASSQGELQGSQETQYF
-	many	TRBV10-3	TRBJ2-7	TGTGCCATCAGTGACCCGAACGGAGACGAGCAGTACTTC	CAISDPNGDEQYF
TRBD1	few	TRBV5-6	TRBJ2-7	TGTGCCAGCAACACGGGACAGGGCCTCTACGAGCAGTACTTC	CASNTGQGLYEQYF
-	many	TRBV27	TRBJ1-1	TGTGCCAGCAGTTTATACAGGGAGACTGAAGCTTTCTTT	CASSLYRETEAFF
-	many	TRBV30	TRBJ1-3	TGTGCCTGGGAGTTGGTTGGCTTCTCTGGAAACACCATATATTTT	CAWELVGFSGNTIYF
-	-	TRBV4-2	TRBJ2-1	TGTGCCAGCAGCCAAGATAAAGAGGGAGAGCAGTTCTTC	CASSQDKEGEQFF
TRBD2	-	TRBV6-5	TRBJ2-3	TGTGCCAGCAGTTATTCCGGGACTAGAATTTCAGATACGCAGTATTTT	CASSYSGTRISDTQYF
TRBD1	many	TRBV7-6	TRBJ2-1	TGTGCCAGCAGCCTCGGGACAGTAGCCTCCTACAATGAGCAGTTCTTC	CASSLGTVASYNEQFF
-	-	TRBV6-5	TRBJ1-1	TGTGCCAGCAGTTACTCGGGAGGGAAAACTGAAGCTTTCTTT	CASSYSGGKTEAFF
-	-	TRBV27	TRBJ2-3	TGTGCCAGCAACCCGCGGGGGCGCGACACAGATACGCAGTATTTT	CASNPRGRDTDTQYF
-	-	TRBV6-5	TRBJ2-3	TGTGCCAGCAGTTACTCGGGGTCTGGGACAGATACGCAGTATTTT	CASSYSGSGTDTQYF